This T cell receptor (beta chain) emerged from a study of blood T cells in healthy people across ages. Study results and limitations: Naive and antigen-experienced cells were not separated, limiting conclusive comparison. Both higher diversity and more naive CD4+ cells marked long-lived donors when set against aged donors. Considered underestimates were the diversity estimates obtained from one million T cells. The unknown donor CMV status may have confounded expanded clonotype changes.

Germline V CDR1 and CDR2: DFQATT, SNEGSKA (reference sequence). The length of the CDR3 is 15 residues. J gave up 1 base and V 3 bases, and 7 bases lay outside the gene matches. Primers used in a second PCR of roughly 7 to 12 cycles were a sample-barcoded 5' primer and a J-beta primer mix. TCRdb used MiXCR to reprocess the 5' RACE reads, holding one entry per CDR3 protein. The data show about 970,000 distinct CDR3 sequences, about 53% seen once. This clonotype has only a few counts. Antigen unknown. This sequence originates from a woman in her sixties in good health. Sequencing used blood. V is TRBV20-1 and J is TRBJ2-3; 7 nucleotides agree with TRBD2. The CDR3 coding sequence is TGCAGTGCTAGTCGGGCTAGCGGCGGCACAGATACGCAGTATTTT. Its protein is CSASRASGGTDTQYF.